This T cell receptor (beta chain) is from a study of blood T cell repertoires in COVID-19. Study in general: Italy, Spain and the United States were the sources of the convalescent and acute COVID-19 samples. Sources were T cells, B-cell-depleted T cells, or PBMCs; the material itself was cDNA or gDNA.

Original processing notes: Reference gene primer amplification gave nucleated cell count estimates. The repertoire was sequenced with immunoSEQ multiplex PCR; TCRdb's copy has only in-frame clones and lacks some. Clonal size and the V and J genes are those of that table, whereas D and trimming came from the DNA. The data show roughly 100,000 clones, approximately 81% seen once. This CDR3 region has 16 residues. Germline V gene sequence: CDR1 SGHRS, CDR2 YFSETQ. The V gene lost 4 bases and the J gene lost 2 bases, with 13 bases spanning the gap. The clonotype comes from a woman in her 70s with active or convalescent COVID-19. Material: peripheral blood. The gene calls are TRBV5-1 and TRBJ2-6; possible D gene TRBD1, 7 bases. The CDR3 DNA sequence: TGCGCCAGCAGCCTTACAGGGGAGGCTGGGGCCAACGTCCTGACTTTC. It specifies CASSLTGEAGANVLTF.